These T cell receptor beta chains were read from a single sample in a study of early T cells in non-severe SARS-CoV-2 infection. TCRdb reanalysed the 5' RACE reads using MiXCR and keeps one entry per CDR3 protein. Here the sample spans fewer than 100,000 distinct CDR3 sequences, around 12% being singletons. Sequenced input: whole blood. The receptor set was obtained from an adult who was a healthcare worker with PCR-confirmed SARS-CoV-2 infection or an uninfected control (not recorded which). The CDR3 runs from the conserved cysteine through the conserved F or W. D genes are given only for firm matches. The listing skips clone size in some rows; elsewhere it reads once, few, many or a size class.

j_call,clone_size,v_call,d_call,cdr3_nt,cdr3_aa
TRBJ2-7,NA,TRBV27,NA,TGTGCCAGCAGTTCCTTCGGGGTCCCACGCGGCGAGCAGTACTTC,CASSSFGVPRGEQYF
TRBJ2-4,NA,TRBV5-1,TRBD2,TGCGCCAGCAGCTTGACTAGCGGGTTGTCCAAAAACATTCAGTACTTC,CASSLTSGLSKNIQYF
TRBJ1-6,NA,TRBV6-1,NA,TGTGCCAGCTGGGGTCGGGCTAATTCACCCCTCCACTTT,CASWGRANSPLHF
TRBJ1-2,few,TRBV5-1,NA,TGCGCCAGCAGCTTGGCTGACTATGGCTACACCTTC,CASSLADYGYTF
TRBJ1-5,many,TRBV30,TRBD1,TGTGCCTGGGACTTGACAGGGAACAATCAGCCCCAGCATTTT,CAWDLTGNNQPQHF
TRBJ1-1,many,TRBV6-5,TRBD1,TGTGCCAGCAGTTACTGGACAGGAGGGACTGAAGCTTTCTTT,CASSYWTGGTEAFF
TRBJ2-6,NA,TRBV20-1,NA,TGCAGTGCTCAACCACAGGGAGGAGACTCTGGGGCCAACGTCCTGACTTTC,CSAQPQGGDSGANVLTF
TRBJ1-2,few,TRBV28,NA,TGTGCCAGCAGTAACCGGGACAAACGCCTTGGCTACACCTTC,CASSNRDKRLGYTF
TRBJ2-3,few,TRBV29-1,NA,TGCAGCGTTCTTGGGGGGGCTGGCACAGATACGCAGTATTTT,CSVLGGAGTDTQYF
TRBJ2-2,NA,TRBV10-3,NA,TGTGCCATCAGTGAGCTGCCCGGGACCGGGGAGCTGTTTTTT,CAISELPGTGELFF
TRBJ2-1,NA,TRBV6-5,NA,TGTGCCAGCAGTTACCAGGCGGGCTACAATGAGCAGTTCTTC,CASSYQAGYNEQFF
TRBJ2-4,NA,TRBV12-3/TRBV12-4,NA,TGTGCCAGCAGTCGGGACGCCATTCAGTACTTC,CASSRDAIQYF
TRBJ2-7,many,TRBV29-1,NA,TGCAGCGTTGCCGCGTGGTCCTCCTACGAGCAGTACTTC,CSVAAWSSYEQYF
TRBJ2-7,few,TRBV29-1,TRBD1,TGCAGCGTTTTTCCGGGACAGGGGATCTCCTACGAGCAGTACTTC,CSVFPGQGISYEQYF
TRBJ2-7,many,TRBV5-1,TRBD1,TGCGCCAGCAGCCCGGCGGGGACAGGGGATAGGGGCGAGCAGTACTTC,CASSPAGTGDRGEQYF
TRBJ1-1,few,TRBV20-1,TRBD1,TGCAGTGCTCCGACAGGGGGCTCGGGGAACACTGAAGCTTTCTTT,CSAPTGGSGNTEAFF
TRBJ1-5,few,TRBV5-1,NA,TGCGCCAGCAGCTTGCGACCTACCGCTCAGCCCCAGCATTTT,CASSLRPTAQPQHF
TRBJ1-2,NA,TRBV19,NA,TGTGCCAGTAGTTACTCGGAAGGGAACTATGGCCACACCTTC,CASSYSEGNYGHTF
TRBJ2-1,many,TRBV5-1,TRBD2,TGCGCCAGCAGAGGGCGGGAGGACGATGAGCAGTTCTTC,CASRGREDDEQFF
TRBJ1-1,many,TRBV3-1,TRBD1,TGTGCCAGCAGCGACAGGGGATATACTGAAGCTTTCTTT,CASSDRGYTEAFF
TRBJ2-5,few,TRBV7-2,NA,TGTGCCAGCAGCTTTGGCCAAGAGACCCAGTACTTC,CASSFGQETQYF
TRBJ2-1,NA,TRBV7-2,NA,TGTGCCAGCAGCTTCGGGGGCACCTACAATGAGCAGTTCTTC,CASSFGGTYNEQFF
TRBJ2-2,few,TRBV20-1,NA,TGCAGTGCTTCCCCCATAAGGACGACCGGGGAGCTGTTTTTT,CSASPIRTTGELFF
TRBJ2-1,many,TRBV9,TRBD1,TGTGCCAGCAGCTTATTTCCGGGACAGGGTATTATCAGTGAGCAGTTCTTC,CASSLFPGQGIISEQFF
TRBJ2-3,many,TRBV7-3,TRBD2,TGTGCCAGCAGCCTTAGCGGGATGGCAGATACGCAGTATTTT,CASSLSGMADTQYF
TRBJ2-3,NA,TRBV2,TRBD2,TGTGCCAGCGAGATACTAGCGGGAGCGCAGGGCACAGATACGCAGTATTTT,CASEILAGAQGTDTQYF
TRBJ2-3,few,TRBV5-5,NA,TGTGCCAGCAGCACACGGACACCCGCGGCAGATACGCAGTATTTT,CASSTRTPAADTQYF
TRBJ2-5,NA,TRBV18,NA,TGTGCCAGCTCACCCGGCCGGCAAGAGACCCAGTACTTC,CASSPGRQETQYF
TRBJ1-6,NA,TRBV7-2,TRBD1,TGTGCCAGCAGCACTAGACAGGGGCGGAATTCACCCCTCCACTTT,CASSTRQGRNSPLHF